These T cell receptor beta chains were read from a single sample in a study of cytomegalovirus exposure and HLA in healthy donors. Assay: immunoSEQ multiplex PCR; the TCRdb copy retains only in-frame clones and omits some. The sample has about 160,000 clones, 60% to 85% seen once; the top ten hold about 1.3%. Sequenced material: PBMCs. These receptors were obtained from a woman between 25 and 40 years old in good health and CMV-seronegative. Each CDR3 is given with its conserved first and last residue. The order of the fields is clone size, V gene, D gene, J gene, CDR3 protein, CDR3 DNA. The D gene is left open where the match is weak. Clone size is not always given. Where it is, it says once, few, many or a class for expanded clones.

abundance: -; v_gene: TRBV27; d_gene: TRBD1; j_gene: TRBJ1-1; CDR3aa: CASSLSTGGQTEAFF; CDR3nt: TGTGCCAGCAGTTTATCGACAGGGGGCCAGACTGAAGCTTTCTTT
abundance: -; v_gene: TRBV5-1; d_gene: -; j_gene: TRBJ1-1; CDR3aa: CASSLAGEGFEAFF; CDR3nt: TGCGCCAGCAGCTTGGCCGGGGAGGGCTTTGAAGCTTTCTTT
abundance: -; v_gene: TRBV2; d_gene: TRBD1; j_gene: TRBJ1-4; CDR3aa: CASSEDGTVPSNEKLFF; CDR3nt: TGTGCCAGCAGTGAAGATGGGACAGTCCCCTCTAATGAAAAACTGTTTTTT
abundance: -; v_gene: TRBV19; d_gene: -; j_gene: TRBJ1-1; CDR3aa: CASGFRYTEAFF; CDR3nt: TGTGCCAGTGGCTTCAGATACACTGAAGCTTTCTTT
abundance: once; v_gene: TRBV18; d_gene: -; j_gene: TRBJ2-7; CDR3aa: CASSQLGNEQYF; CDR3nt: TGTGCCAGCTCACAACTAGGGAACGAGCAGTACTTC
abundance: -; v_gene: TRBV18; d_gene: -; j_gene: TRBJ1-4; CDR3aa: CASSPLGSINEKLFF; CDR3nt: TGTGCCAGCTCACCACTTGGCAGTATTAATGAAAAACTGTTTTTT
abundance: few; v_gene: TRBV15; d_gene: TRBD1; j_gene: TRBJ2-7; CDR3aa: CATSRGQGSYEQYF; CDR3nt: TGTGCCACCAGCAGAGGACAGGGGTCCTACGAGCAGTACTTC
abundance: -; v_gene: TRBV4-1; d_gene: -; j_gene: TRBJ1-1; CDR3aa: CASSPPTGTEAFF; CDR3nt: TGCGCCAGCAGCCCCCCAACGGGCACTGAAGCTTTCTTT
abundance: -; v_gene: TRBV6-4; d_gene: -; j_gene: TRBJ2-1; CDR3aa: CASSDSVGGGANEQFF; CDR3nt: TGTGCCAGCAGTGACTCAGTAGGGGGGGGAGCCAATGAGCAGTTCTTC
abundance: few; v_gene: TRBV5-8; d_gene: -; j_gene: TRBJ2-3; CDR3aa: CASSLVGPGGGTDTQYF; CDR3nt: TGTGCCAGCAGCCTTGTGGGGCCCGGGGGTGGCACAGATACGCAGTATTTT
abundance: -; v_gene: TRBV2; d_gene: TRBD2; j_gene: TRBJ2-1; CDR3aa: CASSVAGGNNEQFF; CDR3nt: TGTGCCAGCAGTGTTGCGGGGGGCAACAATGAGCAGTTCTTC
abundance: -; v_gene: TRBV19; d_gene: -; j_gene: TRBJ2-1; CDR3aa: CASSIDEAPIEQFF; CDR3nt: TGTGCCAGTAGTATAGATGAGGCGCCTATTGAGCAGTTCTTC
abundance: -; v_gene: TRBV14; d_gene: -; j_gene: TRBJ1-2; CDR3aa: CASSQLSGYTF; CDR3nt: TGTGCCAGCAGCCAACTATCGGGCTACACCTTC
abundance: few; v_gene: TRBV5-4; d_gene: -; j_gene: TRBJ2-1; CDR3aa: CASSNAGQSYNEQFF; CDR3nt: TGTGCCAGCAGCAACGCGGGACAGTCCTACAATGAGCAGTTCTTC